Each of the 21 T cell receptor beta chains below was sequenced from the same sample in a study of T cell responses to AZD1222 COVID-19 vaccine. Only in-frame clones appear in the TCRdb table, and some are missing; sequencing was by immunoSEQ multiplex PCR. The sample includes about 120,000 clones, roughly 90% of them seen just once. Sequencing was performed on peripheral blood, taken on day 0 of AZD1222 vaccination. The receptors stem from an adult in good health.

The V and J genes are TRBV30 and TRBJ1-6; TRBD1 is a possible D gene (5 bases). Germline V gene lookup returns CDR1 GTSNPN and CDR2 SVGIG (reference sequence). This CDR3 contains 13 residues. The DNA for the CDR3 is TGTGCTACCGGCCAGGGCCTTAATTCACCCCTCCACTTT. This sequence encodes CATGQGLNSPLHF.

The chain uses TRBV30 and TRBJ1-3; D gene uncertain. The CDR3 runs to 18 residues. CDR1 GTSNPN and CDR2 SVGIG come from the germline V gene (reference sequence). V gave up 0 bases and J gave up 0 bases, with 18 bases separating them. CDR3 sequence reads: CAWSVPRQPLASGNTIYF. CDR3 DNA sequence: TGTGCCTGGAGTGTACCCAGGCAGCCCCTTGCCTCTGGAAACACCATATATTTT.

The rearrangement uses TRBV6-2 or TRBV6-3 and TRBJ1-1, with a possible D match to TRBD1 (5 bases). Trimming left V 6 bases short and J 1 base short, with 9 bases between. Germline CDR1 and CDR2: MNHEY and SVGEGT. This CDR3 spans 13 amino acids. The CDR3 nucleotides are TGTGCCAGCAGCGTCAGGGAGAACACTGAAGCTTTCTTT. Amino acid sequence: CASSVRENTEAFF.

This clone has a single count. The chain joins TRBV4-3 to TRBJ1-1, with D tentatively TRBD1 (6 bases). Trimming took 4 bases from V and 4 from J, leaving 16 bases between them. Looked up from germline, CDR1 is LGHNA and CDR2 is YSLEER. This CDR3 comprises 15 residues. The CDR3 nucleotides are TGCGCCAGCAGCCGCTTTACAGGGATGGTCACTGAAGCTTTCTTT. Residues: CASSRFTGMVTEAFF.

This chain links TRBV9 with TRBJ2-5; 8 bases align to TRBD1. The V segment lost 0 bases and the J segment 5 bases; nucleotides outside the gene matches: 6. Germline V gene data show CDR1 as SGDLS and CDR2 as YYNGEE. The CDR3 is made up of 15 amino acids. Written as DNA, the CDR3 is TGTGCCAGCAGCGTAGGACAGGGGCCCGGGGAGACCCAGTACTTC. This gives the protein CASSVGQGPGETQYF.

The chain joins TRBV18 to TRBJ1-1; D possibly corresponds to TRBD1 (5 bases). CDR3 length equals 15 residues. The V gene's germline CDR1 is KGHSH and CDR2 LQKENI. The V end lost 3 bases, the J end lost 4 bases, and 15 bases lay between the germline ends. CDR3 DNA: TGTGCCAGCTCACCCGAACAGGTTGGGGGCACTGAAGCTTTCTTT. Amino acids: CASSPEQVGGTEAFF.

The chain uses TRBV19 and TRBJ1-2; a possible D gene is TRBD1 (6 bases). Trimming shortened V by 1 base and J by 6 bases, and 15 bases separated the two germline ends. Germline V gene data show CDR1 as LNHDA and CDR2 as SQIVND (reference sequence). The CDR3 contains 15 residues. The chain's CDR3 is CASSIADRISNGYTF. The DNA of the CDR3 is TGTGCCAGTAGTATAGCCGACAGGATATCCAATGGCTACACCTTC.

The chain joins TRBV11-2 to TRBJ1-5; 11 bases fit TRBD1. The length of the CDR3 is 16 residues. Germline CDR1 reads SGHAT; CDR2 reads FQNNGV. Losses at the gene ends were 5 bases for V and 7 bases for J; bases not matched to a gene: 10. As DNA, the CDR3 is TGTGCCAGCAGCGGAGGGACAGGGGGATATCAGCAGCCCCAGCATTTT. Protein sequence: CASSGGTGGYQQPQHF.

This chain uses TRBV28 with TRBJ2-7, with a weak D call TRBD1 (6 bases). This CDR3 comprises 14 residues. The germline gives CDR1 MDHEN, CDR2 SYDVKM. Between the trimmed V and J ends, which lost 5 bases and 3 bases, there was a span of 14 bases. The DNA for the CDR3 is TGTGCCAGCAGTATCCCGGACAGCCTCTACGAGCAGTACTTC. Protein product: CASSIPDSLYEQYF. Full variable domain (outside the CDR3, taken from reference TRBV28 and TRBJ2-7): DVKVTQSSRYLVKRTGEKVFLECVQDMDHENMFWYRQDPGLGLRLIYFSYDVKMKEKGDIPEGYSVSREKKERFSLILESASTNQTSMYLCASSIPDSLYEQYFGPGTRLTVT.

This sequence joins TRBV12-5 and TRBJ2-3, with TRBD2 as a possible D gene (7 bases). Trimming removed 2 bases at V and 2 bases at J, with 14 bases between. This CDR3 has 16 residues. Germline assignment: CDR1 LGHNT and CDR2 FRNRAP. Here the CDR3 DNA reads TGTGCTAGTGGTTTGTGGGGGGGCGTGAACACAGATACGCAGTATTTT. It yields the protein CASGLWGGVNTDTQYF.

The V and J genes are TRBV2 and TRBJ2-7; 8 positions agree with TRBD1. The CDR3 has 16 residues. After removal of 2 bases from V and 4 bases from J, the junction contained 10 bases not matched to a gene. Germline assignment: CDR1 SNHLY and CDR2 FYNNEI. CDR3 amino acids: CASSESPTGVIYEQYF. The CDR3 nucleotides read TGTGCCAGCAGTGAATCCCCGACAGGGGTGATTTACGAGCAGTACTTC. Filled out from reference TRBV2 and TRBJ2-7, the complete variable domain reads EPEVTQTPSHQVTQMGQEVILRCVPISNHLYFYWYRQILGQKVEFLVSFYNNEISEKSEIFDDQFSVERPDGSNFTLKIRSTKLEDSAMYFCASSESPTGVIYEQYFGPGTRLTVT.

This chain uses TRBV7-2 with TRBJ2-5; possible D gene TRBD1, 6 bases. The CDR3 length is 14 residues. The V gene's germline CDR1 is SGHTA and CDR2 FQGNSA. The V gene lost 5 bases and the J gene lost 5 bases, with 15 bases spanning the gap. CDR3 sequence (DNA): TGTGCCAGCAGCCTGGATGGGGGCGCGGAGACCCAGTACTTC. This translates into CASSLDGGAETQYF.

Turning to this clone: One end of the junction is discordant with germline, which a read error may explain. The chain is built from TRBV3-1 (or the pseudogene TRBV3-2) and TRBJ1-2, with D hard to call. The germline CDR1 and CDR2 sequences are LGHDT and YNNKEL (reference sequence). CDR3 length equals 13 residues. This CDR3 is CASRQDVGFGYTF. DNA for the CDR3: TGTGCCAGCAGGCAAGATGTGGGTTTTGGCTACACCTTC.

This clone appeared once. The CDR3 loop is CASSSSTTGANYGYTF. The DNA of the CDR3 is TGTGCCAGCAGCTCTTCGACTACGGGGGCTAACTATGGCTACACCTTC. The rearrangement uses TRBV12-1 and TRBJ1-2. TRBV12-1 counts as a pseudogene. The CDR3 totals 16 residues.

This rearrangement joins TRBV6-2 or TRBV6-3 to TRBJ2-7, with a possible D match to TRBD1 (6 bases). CDR3 length: 12 amino acids. V lost 6 bases and J 5 bases, leaving 11 bases between the germline ends. Germline V gene sequence: CDR1 MNHEY, CDR2 SVGEGT. The CDR3 region is CASSTTGHEQYF. The CDR3 coding sequence is TGTGCCAGCAGCACGACAGGACACGAGCAGTACTTC.

J is TRBJ1-2 and V is TRBV7-3; 8 nucleotides line up with TRBD1. J was trimmed by 8 bases and V by 0 bases; bases with no gene match: 5. From germline, CDR1 is SGHTA and CDR2 FQGTGA. CDR3 length: 14 residues. This chain's CDR3 is CASSLTGQGNGYTF. CDR3 coding DNA: TGTGCCAGCAGCTTAACCGGACAGGGAAACGGCTACACCTTC.

The chain has TRBV5-8 and TRBJ2-5; no clear D gene. Trimming took off 7 bases at V and 6 bases at J, with 16 bases between the two ends. This CDR3 region has 13 residues. CDR1 SGHTS and CDR2 YDEGEE come from the germline V gene. CDR3 amino acids: CASPSGRAKTQYF. CDR3 bases: TGTGCCAGCCCCTCTGGTAGGGCCAAGACCCAGTACTTC. Drawing the rest from reference TRBV5-8 and TRBJ2-5, the complete variable domain is EAGVTQSPTHLIKTRGQQATLRCSPISGHTSVYWYQQALGLGLQFLLWYDEGEERNRGNFPPRFSGRQFPNYSSELNVNALELEDSALYLCASPSGRAKTQYFGPGTRLLVL.

The chain employs TRBV3-1 (or the pseudogene TRBV3-2) and TRBJ1-1; D is perhaps TRBD1 (5 bases). The CDR3 is 16 residues long. V was pared by 0 bases and J by 5 bases, with 16 bases between. Per germline, CDR1 LGHDT and CDR2 YNNKEL (reference sequence). The CDR3 protein is CASSQDRGVSGTEAFF. The CDR3 DNA reads as TGTGCCAGCAGCCAAGATCGGGGGGTCTCGGGTACTGAAGCTTTCTTT.

The count of this clone is one. V gene TRBV6-5 combines with J gene TRBJ1-1, with D uncertain. From germline, CDR1 is MNHEY and CDR2 SVGAGI. This CDR3 spans 14 amino acids. V gave up 6 bases and J gave up 2 bases, with 13 bases separating them. CDR3 DNA: TGTGCCAGCAGCCCACGGGTGGGCAACACTGAAGCTTTCTTT. Residues: CASSPRVGNTEAFF.

The rearrangement joins TRBV11-1 to TRBJ1-4; TRBD1 might be the D (6 bases). This CDR3 has 15 residues. V was pared by 2 bases and J by 4 bases, with 11 bases between. CDR1 and CDR2 (germline): SGHAT, FQDESV (reference sequence). The CDR3 nucleotides read TGTGCCAGCAGCTTAATGACAGGCCTTAATGAAAAACTGTTTTTT. It encodes CASSLMTGLNEKLFF.

The chain combines TRBV5-4 with TRBJ1-2; 8 bases map to TRBD1. The J segment lost 8 bases and the V segment lost 2 bases, leaving 8 bases of the junction unmatched. The length of the CDR3 is 14 residues. Germline values: CDR1 SGHNT, CDR2 YYREEE (reference sequence). The CDR3 reads CASSFGQGSGGYTF. The CDR3 nucleotides read TGTGCCAGCAGCTTCGGACAGGGAAGTGGGGGCTACACCTTC.